The 12 T cell receptor beta chains in this list originate from one sample, sequenced in a study of control samples from healthy donors and cancer patients. Clones were sequenced by immunoSEQ multiplex PCR, and TCRdb holds only the in-frame ones, with some missing. The profile shows 100,000 to 150,000 clones, 92% of them singletons. Sequenced input: blood. Receptor source: a woman aged 45-60 years in good health.

This chain joins TRBV11-2 and TRBJ2-4; 7 bases line up with TRBD1. Germline assignment: CDR1 SGHAT and CDR2 FQNNGV. The junction had 13 bases not matched to a gene; V was cut back by 5 bases and J by 6 bases. CDR3 length: 16 amino acids. The CDR3 DNA follows: TGTGCCAGCAGCGAAAGGACAGGTCAAGTTGGAAACATTCAGTACTTC. Translation: CASSERTGQVGNIQYF.

This sequence joins TRBV7-8 and TRBJ1-3; TRBD1 is a possible D gene (6 bases). The CDR3 has 16 amino acids. Germline CDR1 reads SGHVS; CDR2 reads FQNEAQ. Trimming took off 5 bases at V and 0 bases at J, with 14 bases between the two ends. CDR3 in amino acids: CASSKADSSSGNTIYF. For the CDR3, the DNA is TGTGCCAGCAGCAAAGCGGACAGTAGCTCTGGAAACACCATATATTTT. Drawing the rest from reference TRBV7-8 and TRBJ1-3, the complete variable domain is GAGVSQSPRYKVAKRGQDVALRCDPISGHVSLFWYQQALGQGPEFLTYFQNEAQLDKSGLPSDRFFAERPEGSVSTLKIQRTQQEDSAVYLCASSKADSSSGNTIYFGEGSWLTVV.

To note about this clone: Other DNA sequences from this sample encode an identical CDR3 as well. The V gene is TRBV18, the J gene TRBJ2-1; D is unresolved. Trimming stripped 0 bases from V and 4 bases from J, with 4 bases between. The CDR3 loop spans 13 amino acids. Germline CDR1 KGHSH, CDR2 LQKENI. The CDR3 nucleotides are TGTGCCAGCTCACCACCGTCGTACAATGAGCAGTTCTTC. Protein product: CASSPPSYNEQFF.

The chain links TRBV5-8 to TRBJ2-7, with 9 bases aligning to TRBD2. The length of the CDR3 is 20 residues. Germline V gene lookup returns CDR1 SGHTS and CDR2 YDEGEE. Trimming cost V 4 bases and J 2 bases; bases outside gene matches: 22. The chain's CDR3 is CASSVLASGGPERITYEQYF. The CDR3 DNA follows: TGTGCCAGCAGCGTCTTAGCCAGCGGGGGGCCAGAACGAATTACCTACGAGCAGTACTTC.

The chain recombines TRBV5-1 with TRBJ2-7, with 7 bases lining up with TRBD1. This CDR3 region has 16 residues. Germline CDR1 and CDR2: SGHRS and YFSETQ. V lost 0 bases and J lost 0; bases outside the gene matches: 6. The CDR3 loop is CASSLGGDSFSYEQYF. CDR3 DNA sequence: TGCGCCAGCAGCTTGGGAGGGGACAGCTTCTCCTACGAGCAGTACTTC.

In its sample, this clone was seen once. The genes are TRBV19 and TRBJ1-1, with D unclear. Trimming took off 5 bases at V and 4 bases at J, with 17 bases between the two ends. CDR3 length: 15 residues. Germline CDR1 is LNHDA and CDR2 is SQIVND (reference sequence). CDR3 region: CASSAHSGVSTEAFF. CDR3 sequence (DNA): TGTGCCAGTAGTGCCCACAGCGGGGTGAGCACTGAAGCTTTCTTT. The full variable domain, with the rest looked up from reference TRBV19 and TRBJ1-1, is DGGITQSPKYLFRKEGQNVTLSCEQNLNHDAMYWYRQDPGQGLRLIYYSQIVNDFQKGDIAEGYSVSREKKESFPLTVTSAQKNPTAFYLCASSAHSGVSTEAFFGQGTRLTVV.

This chain joins TRBV14 and TRBJ1-1, with D tentatively TRBD1 (5 bases). CDR1 and CDR2 from the germline V gene are SGHDN and FVKESK. V was shortened by 2 bases and J by 1 base, with 11 bases between the two germline ends. The CDR3 length is 15 residues. The CDR3 sequence is CASSQPPGGNTEAFF. The CDR3 DNA reads as TGTGCCAGCAGCCAACCCCCCGGGGGGAACACTGAAGCTTTCTTT. The whole variable domain, remainder taken from reference TRBV14 and TRBJ1-1, is EAGVTQFPSHSVIEKGQTVTLRCDPISGHDNLYWYRRVMGKEIKFLLHFVKESKQDESGMPNNRFLAERTGGTYSTLKVQPAELEDSGVYFCASSQPPGGNTEAFFGQGTRLTVV.

The rearrangement uses TRBV28 and TRBJ1-1; D remains unclear. V was clipped by 5 bases and J by 5 bases, with 15 bases between them. The CDR3 length is 14 residues. From germline, CDR1 is MDHEN and CDR2 SYDVKM. CDR3 nucleotides: TGTGCCAGCAGTCCCCACGCAGGCGGAACTGAAGCTTTCTTT. Translating gives CASSPHAGGTEAFF.

The chain combines TRBV5-4 with TRBJ2-2; possible D gene TRBD2, 6 bases. This CDR3 contains 15 residues. V lost 4 bases, J lost 0 bases, and 10 bases lay in between. Per germline, CDR1 SGHNT and CDR2 YYREEE (reference sequence). The CDR3 reads CASSARLANTGELFF. The CDR3 DNA is TGTGCCAGCAGCGCGAGACTAGCGAACACCGGGGAGCTGTTTTTT.

The V and J genes are TRBV29-1 and TRBJ2-2; D unresolved. The germline gives CDR1 SQVTM, CDR2 ANQGSEA. This CDR3 is built from 13 residues. Trimming pared 3 bases from V and 6 bases from J, leaving 11 bases between. CDR3 nucleotide sequence: TGCAGCGTTGACGTGAATGGGCCCGGGGAGCTGTTTTTT. This encodes CSVDVNGPGELFF.

V is TRBV5-4 and J is TRBJ1-2; TRBD1 matches 9 bases. The CDR3 has 14 amino acids. Unmatched junction bases numbered 9, after V lost 2 bases and J lost 10 bases. CDR1 SGHNT and CDR2 YYREEE come from the germline V gene (reference sequence). CDR3 region: CASSFPGTGTVYTF. CDR3 DNA sequence: TGTGCCAGCAGCTTCCCCGGGACAGGGACCGTCTACACCTTC.

The J gene is TRBJ1-2, the V gene TRBV6-6; possible D gene TRBD1, 6 bases. CDR3 size: 16 residues. Germline CDR1 is MNHNY and CDR2 is SVGAGI (reference sequence). The V end was cut by 11 bases, the J end by 4 bases, with 26 bases between. For the CDR3, the DNA is TGTGCCGGGCGAGACGCGACCAGGGGCCTCTCCTATGGCTACACCTTC. This encodes CAGRDATRGLSYGYTF.